Presented here are 24 T cell receptor beta chains from one specimen sequenced in a study of vaccination effects on CD4 cells after COVID-19. Sequencing in the ViraFEST assay came after antigen-specific CD4+ T cells had been expanded with viral peptide pools, which were used to stimulate PBMC. Culture lasted roughly 9 days before CD4+ T cell isolation. Each participant received a vaccine that was either BNT162b2 or mRNA-1273, given as two doses. Their specific antigens are unknown. Profiled with immunoSEQ multiplex PCR; TCRdb holds only in-frame clones, not every one. The data hold tens of thousands of clones, with just under 75% observed a single time. The sample consisted of CD4+ T cells from PBMCs cultured with HCoV-229E spike peptides, taken after COVID-19 vaccination. These TCRs come from a human donor who received a COVID-19 vaccine.

The genes are TRBV10-3 and TRBJ2-5; 10 bases fit TRBD1. Germline CDR1 is ENHRY and CDR2 is SYGVKD. V gave up 3 bases and J gave up 2 bases; unmatched junction bases: 12. The CDR3 is made up of 18 amino acids. CDR3 coding DNA: TGTGCCATCAGTGACCCGCGCGGGGGGACAGGGGTTCAAGAGACCCAGTACTTC. It translates to CAISDPRGGTGVQETQYF.

The chain has TRBV5-1 and TRBJ1-2; TRBD1 matches 7 bases. Germline lookup yields CDR1 SGHRS and CDR2 YFSETQ. V shed 4 bases and J 4 bases; nucleotides not matched to a gene: 7. The CDR3 length is 14 residues. The CDR3 region has the DNA TGCGCCAGCAGCCCGGAACAGGGGTTCTATGGCTACACCTTC. Protein product: CASSPEQGFYGYTF.

The chain employs TRBV3-1 (or the pseudogene TRBV3-2) and TRBJ1-4; D is possibly TRBD1 (5 bases). Trimming left V 1 base short and J 3 bases short, with 12 bases between. Germline values: CDR1 LGHDT, CDR2 YNNKEL (reference sequence). The CDR3 totals 16 residues. CDR3 coding DNA: TGTGCCAGCAGCCAAGTTCTGACAGAAGCTAATGAAAAACTGTTTTTT. Translation gives CASSQVLTEANEKLFF.

The count of this clone is one. This chain joins TRBV3-1 (or the pseudogene TRBV3-2) and TRBJ2-1, with D perhaps matching TRBD1 (5 bases). The CDR3 consists of 14 residues. V lost 4 bases and J 4 bases, leaving 11 bases between the germline ends. Looked up from germline, CDR1 is LGHDT and CDR2 is YNNKEL (reference sequence). CDR3 sequence reads: CASSLLGRYNEQFF. CDR3 DNA: TGTGCCAGCAGCCTCCTGGGGCGGTACAATGAGCAGTTCTTC.

The V gene is TRBV7-3, the J gene TRBJ1-1; D is undetermined. CDR1 and CDR2 (germline): SGHTA, FQGTGA. Deletions cut 2 bases from V and 7 bases from J, with 11 bases between. This CDR3 comprises 13 residues. CDR3 in amino acids: CASSLGSYNEAFF. Written as DNA, the CDR3 is TGTGCCAGCAGCTTAGGAAGCTATAATGAAGCTTTCTTT.

The chain links TRBV4-1 to TRBJ1-4, with D possibly matching TRBD1 (5 bases). Trimming removed 4 bases at V and 5 bases at J, with 14 bases between. CDR3 size: 15 residues. Per germline, CDR1 MGHRA and CDR2 YSYEKL. In nucleotides, the CDR3 is TGCGCCAGCAGCCCCGCCGGACACGGGAATGAAAAACTGTTTTTT. Its protein is CASSPAGHGNEKLFF.

The CDR3 bases are TGTGCCAGCAGCGTAACAGGGCAAGTGGGGGGCTACACCTTC. This translates into CASSVTGQVGGYTF. The rearrangement joins TRBV9 to TRBJ1-2; maybe TRBD1 (6 bases). The CDR3 is 14 residues long. Germline-derived CDR1 and CDR2 are SGDLS and YYNGEE. Between the trimmed V and J ends, which lost 1 base and 8 bases, there was a span of 15 bases.

The chain joins TRBV10-1 to TRBJ2-3; 7 positions agree with TRBD1. The V gene's germline CDR1 is WNHNN and CDR2 SYGVQD (reference sequence). The ends lost 4 bases at V and 6 bases at J; junction bases unmatched: 4. The CDR3 has 13 residues. The CDR3: CASSGPTGDTQYF. CDR3 bases: TGCGCCAGCAGTGGACCGACAGGGGATACGCAGTATTTT.

CDR3 sequence: CASSVSRGGRDEKLFF. For the CDR3, the DNA is TGTGCCAGCAGCGTATCTAGGGGAGGGAGGGATGAAAAACTGTTTTTT. This chain links TRBV9 with TRBJ1-4; possible D gene TRBD1, 5 bases. The CDR3 is made up of 16 amino acids. Trimming pared 1 base from V and 6 bases from J, leaving 16 bases between. Germline CDR1 and CDR2: SGDLS and YYNGEE.

This chain links TRBV24-1 with TRBJ2-5, with D uncertain. In germline, CDR1 is KGHDR, CDR2 SFDVKD. The V end was cut by 1 base, the J end by 5 bases, with 10 bases between. The CDR3 has 14 amino acids. DNA of the CDR3: TGTGCCACCAGTGATTTCAGGTCTGGGGAGACCCAGTACTTC. This sequence encodes CATSDFRSGETQYF.

This clone was recorded a few times. The rearrangement uses TRBV24-1 and TRBJ2-5, with D perhaps matching TRBD2 (6 bases). CDR3 length: 14 residues. The V gene's germline CDR1 is KGHDR and CDR2 SFDVKD. V was shortened by 1 base and J by 5 bases, with 10 bases between the two germline ends. This CDR3 is CATSDFRDSETQYF. The DNA of the CDR3 is TGTGCCACCAGTGATTTCCGGGACTCCGAGACCCAGTACTTC.

The CDR3 nucleotides read TGTGCCAGCAGTTTATCCTGGGCCGGCTACACCTTC. It is translated as CASSLSWAGYTF. The chain couples TRBV28 to TRBJ1-2; D uncertain. The length of the CDR3 is 12 residues. In germline, CDR1 is MDHEN, CDR2 SYDVKM. V lost 1 base and J 8 bases, leaving 8 bases between the germline ends.

V gene TRBV24-1 combines with J gene TRBJ2-2; TRBD1 matches at 7 bases. The length of the CDR3 is 16 residues. Per germline, CDR1 KGHDR and CDR2 SFDVKD. Trimming took 4 bases from V and 0 from J; bases not matched to a gene: 4. In DNA form, the CDR3 reads TGTGCCACCAGTGACCGGGACAGCCCGAACACCGGGGAGCTGTTTTTT. Amino acid sequence: CATSDRDSPNTGELFF.

J is TRBJ2-3 and V is TRBV6-5; D might be TRBD2 (6 bases). Germline assignment: CDR1 MNHEY and CDR2 SVGAGI. The CDR3 runs to 15 residues. V shed 7 bases and J shed 0 bases, with 14 bases lying between them. CDR3 protein: CASTRLGSSTDTQYF. CDR3 in DNA: TGTGCCAGCACCAGACTAGGGTCAAGCACAGATACGCAGTATTTT.

This clone occurred once. The chain links TRBV15 to TRBJ1-1, with TRBD1 identical over 8 bases. The CDR3 runs 20 residues. CDR1 is LNHNV and CDR2 is YYDKDF in the germline V gene (reference sequence). V lost 6 bases, J lost 0 bases, and 21 bases stayed unmatched. The CDR3, as DNA: TGTGCCACCAGACCGGACAGGGAAGATCCCCGAGCCTTCGTGAACACTGAAGCTTTCTTT. As protein: CATRPDREDPRAFVNTEAFF.

The V gene is TRBV10-2, the J gene TRBJ2-7, with D uncertain. Between the trimmed V and J ends, which lost 3 bases and 8 bases, there was a span of 11 bases. CDR3 size: 12 residues. Germline lookup yields CDR1 WSHSY and CDR2 SAAADI. The CDR3 loop reads CASSELGYQQYV. In DNA, the CDR3 is TGCGCCAGCAGTGAATTGGGGTACCAGCAGTACGTC.

The V call is TRBV2, the J call TRBJ2-7; tentatively, D is TRBD2 (5 bases). This CDR3 comprises 14 residues. Trimming took off 5 bases at V and 4 bases at J, with 15 bases between the two ends. Germline loops: CDR1 SNHLY, CDR2 FYNNEI. In DNA, the CDR3 is TGTGCCAGCAGTTCTAATCTAGCTAATTACGAGCAGTACGTC. Amino acid sequence: CASSSNLANYEQYV.

The CDR3: CASSYEWPGELFF. DNA for the CDR3: TGTGCCAGCAGTTACGAGTGGCCCGGGGAGCTGTTTTTT. The V and J genes are TRBV6-5 and TRBJ2-2; D uncertain. The CDR3 extends over 13 amino acids. Germline CDR1 reads MNHEY; CDR2 reads SVGAGI. V gave up 2 bases and J gave up 6 bases, with 7 bases separating them.

V gene TRBV20-1 combines with J gene TRBJ2-5, with D hard to call. CDR1 and CDR2 from the germline V gene are DFQATT and SNEGSKA (reference sequence). The length of the CDR3 is 10 residues. The ends were cut back, 1 base at V and 5 bases at J, with 2 bases in the middle. Written as DNA, the CDR3 is TGCAGTGCTAGAGGGGAGACCCAGTACTTC. Translation: CSARGETQYF.

V is TRBV18 and J is TRBJ1-1; the D is unclear. Looked up from germline, CDR1 is KGHSH and CDR2 is LQKENI. V was cut by 6 bases and J by 3 bases, with 11 bases left in between. This CDR3 is built from 13 residues. The CDR3 region is CASSYSRDTEAFF. In DNA form, the CDR3 reads TGTGCCAGCTCGTACTCCCGGGACACTGAAGCTTTCTTT.

The chain joins TRBV5-8 to TRBJ2-7, with 8 bases matching TRBD2. Looked up from germline, CDR1 is SGHTS and CDR2 is YDEGEE. J gave up 1 base and V 2 bases, and 2 bases lay outside the gene matches. The CDR3 spans 14 residues. This chain's CDR3 is CASSLTSGSYEQYV. Here the CDR3 DNA reads TGTGCCAGCAGCTTAACTAGCGGATCCTACGAGCAGTACGTC.

This clone was observed once. The V call is TRBV15, the J call TRBJ2-2; D is undetermined. Per the germline V gene, CDR1 is LNHNV and CDR2 is YYDKDF (reference sequence). The CDR3 is 15 amino acids. V lost 1 base, J lost 6 bases, and 12 bases lay in between. This CDR3 is CATSRGLDGAGELFF. CDR3 nucleotide sequence: TGTGCCACCAGCAGAGGGCTAGATGGGGCCGGGGAGCTGTTTTTT.

This sequence joins TRBV12-3 or TRBV12-4 and TRBJ2-5; TRBD2 aligns across 8 bases. Trimming took 5 bases from V and 7 from J; bases not matched to a gene: 6. This CDR3 is 13 amino acids long. This CDR3 reads CASSGLAEGTQYF. The CDR3 nucleotides are TGTGCCAGCAGTGGACTAGCCGAGGGGACCCAGTACTTC.

J is TRBJ1-1 and V is TRBV3-1 (or the pseudogene TRBV3-2); D is possibly TRBD1 (5 bases). The V gene's germline CDR1 is LGHDT and CDR2 YNNKEL (reference sequence). This CDR3 has 14 amino acids. V was pared by 0 bases and J by 4 bases, with 9 bases between. The CDR3 nucleotides are TGTGCCAGCAGCCAAGAGGGGCTTGGCACTGAAGCTTTCTTT. This codes for CASSQEGLGTEAFF.